The rows below give T cell receptor beta chains drawn from one sample of a study of glioma-infiltrating T cells after dendritic cell vaccination. Some clones are missing from TCRdb's copy, which holds only in-frame ones; the method was immunoSEQ multiplex PCR. The sample lists under 100,000 clones, approximately 81% seen once, with less than 3% in the top ten. Sequencing used blood, obtained before dendritic cell vaccination. The source of these receptors is a human donor with glioblastoma. Both conserved end residues are part of each CDR3. D genes are given only for firm matches. Clone size is shown for a subset of rows, as once, few, many or a class of expanded clone.

J gene | V gene | D gene | clone size | CDR3 protein | CDR3 DNA
TRBJ1-4 | TRBV19 | NA | NA | CASSAIPGFEKLFF | TGTGCCAGTAGTGCCATTCCAGGGTTTGAAAAACTGTTTTTT
TRBJ1-2 | TRBV2 | TRBD1 | NA | CASRWGQDYGYTF | TGTGCCAGCCGCTGGGGACAGGATTATGGCTACACCTTC
TRBJ2-5 | TRBV5-4 | NA | NA | CASSLTPSGQETQYF | TGTGCCAGCAGCTTAACCCCCAGCGGTCAAGAGACCCAGTACTTC
TRBJ1-1 | TRBV7-2 | TRBD1 | NA | CASSSLDRPNTEAFF | TGTGCCAGCAGCTCTCTGGACAGGCCGAACACTGAAGCTTTCTTT
TRBJ1-1 | TRBV25-1 | NA | NA | CASSDPLNTEAFF | TGTGCCAGCAGTGACCCCCTTAACACTGAAGCTTTCTTT
TRBJ2-5 | TRBV11-2 | TRBD1 | NA | CASSLGQGAGLGTQYF | TGTGCCAGCAGCCTCGGACAGGGGGCAGGTCTAGGGACCCAGTACTTC
TRBJ1-2 | TRBV5-6 | NA | NA | CASSLASSQGYTF | TGTGCCAGCAGCTTGGCCTCTTCCCAGGGCTACACCTTC
TRBJ1-2 | TRBV11-3 | TRBD1 | NA | CASSSGTACTF | TGTGCCAGCAGCTCGGGGACAGCCTGCACCTTC
TRBJ1-1 | TRBV5-1 | NA | NA | CASSSYRVGNTEAFF | TGCGCCAGCAGCTCCTACAGGGTTGGGAACACTGAAGCTTTCTTT
TRBJ2-4 | TRBV7-9 | TRBD2 | NA | CASSPGTSGRGNIQYF | TGTGCCAGCAGCCCAGGGACTAGCGGGAGAGGAAACATTCAGTACTTC
TRBJ1-5 | TRBV30 | NA | NA | CAWSVRDTYNQPQHF | TGTGCCTGGAGTGTACGGGACACCTACAATCAGCCCCAGCATTTT
TRBJ2-6 | TRBV10-2 | NA | few | CASRGIGGSGANVLTF | TGCGCCAGCAGGGGCATTGGGGGGTCTGGGGCCAACGTCCTGACTTTC
TRBJ1-2 | TRBV7-3 | NA | NA | CASSLTAGDKGYTF | TGTGCCAGCAGCTTAACGGCGGGGGATAAGGGCTACACCTTC
TRBJ1-2 | TRBV10-2 | NA | few | CASSESGTLNYGYTF | TGCGCCAGCAGTGAGTCGGGCACCCTCAACTATGGCTACACCTTC
TRBJ2-5 | TRBV12-5 | TRBD1 | NA | CASGSSGGETQYF | TGTGCTAGTGGTTCGTCAGGGGGAGAGACCCAGTACTTC
TRBJ1-5 | TRBV5-1 | NA | NA | CASSPEGGGNNQPQHF | TGCGCCAGCAGCCCGGAAGGGGGGGGGAACAATCAGCCCCAGCATTTT
TRBJ2-6 | TRBV6-6 | NA | NA | CASKRVSGANVLTF | TGTGCCAGCAAACGGGTCTCTGGGGCCAACGTCCTGACTTTC
TRBJ2-1 | TRBV11-3 | NA | once | CASSSAGPNEQFF | TGTGCCAGCAGCTCGGCGGGCCCCAATGAGCAGTTCTTC
TRBJ1-2 | TRBV6-5 | NA | NA | CASSYSRDFYGYTF | TGTGCCAGCAGTTACTCAAGGGACTTCTATGGCTACACCTTC
TRBJ1-1 | TRBV5-5 | NA | NA | CASSLGQGRTEAFF | TGTGCCAGCAGCTTGGGTCAGGGCCGGACTGAAGCTTTCTTT
TRBJ2-2 | TRBV11-1 | TRBD2 | NA | CASSPSGRDTGELFF | TGTGCCAGCAGCCCCAGCGGGAGGGACACCGGGGAGCTGTTTTTT
TRBJ2-7 | TRBV29-1 | NA | NA | CSVLRDTTYEQYF | TGCAGCGTCCTCCGGGACACTACCTACGAGCAGTACTTC
TRBJ1-3 | TRBV5-4 | NA | NA | CASSLTGPGNTIYF | TGTGCCAGCAGCCTGACAGGCCCTGGAAACACCATATATTTT
TRBJ1-5 | TRBV5-4 | NA | NA | CASSREGQPQHF | TGTGCCAGCAGCCGCGAGGGTCAGCCCCAGCATTTT
TRBJ1-3 | TRBV14 | NA | NA | CASSLLRQDSGNTIYF | TGTGCCAGCAGCCTCCTGCGTCAGGACTCTGGAAACACCATATATTTT
TRBJ1-1 | TRBV5-8 | TRBD1 | few | CASSLDRGRMAFF | TGTGCCAGCAGCTTGGATAGGGGGCGGATGGCTTTCTTT
TRBJ2-1 | TRBV9 | TRBD2 | NA | CASSVASGYNEQFF | TGTGCCAGCAGCGTGGCTAGCGGGTACAATGAGCAGTTCTTC
TRBJ1-4 | TRBV5-1 | NA | NA | CASSLMAGPSTNEKLFF | TGCGCCAGCAGCTTGATGGCAGGGCCGTCAACTAATGAAAAACTGTTTTTT
TRBJ2-7 | TRBV27 | TRBD1 | NA | CASSLSAVTGAEQYF | TGTGCCAGCAGTTTATCAGCCGTGACAGGGGCCGAGCAGTACTTC
TRBJ1-6 | TRBV29-1 | TRBD1 | NA | CSVGTGGDSPLHF | TGCAGCGTCGGGACAGGGGGCGATTCACCCCTCCACTTT
TRBJ1-1 | TRBV7-9 | TRBD1 | NA | CASSWTGDTEAFF | TGTGCCAGCAGCTGGACAGGCGACACTGAAGCTTTCTTT
TRBJ1-5 | TRBV21-1 | NA | NA | CAIPQPPGQINQPQHF | TGTGCCATTCCCCAACCCCCGGGACAGATCAATCAGCCCCAGCATTTT
TRBJ2-7 | TRBV7-6 | TRBD1 | NA | CASSPGQVYEQYF | TGTGCCAGCAGCCCGGGACAGGTCTACGAGCAGTACTTC
TRBJ1-2 | TRBV5-1 | NA | NA | CASSPEGGVYTF | TGCGCCAGCAGCCCCGAAGGGGGTGTCTACACCTTC
TRBJ2-3 | TRBV27 | NA | NA | CASTRRDTDTQYF | TGTGCCAGCACCCGACGGGACACAGATACGCAGTATTTT
TRBJ1-5 | TRBV6-1 | TRBD1 | once | CASSETGTGYVGDQPQHF | TGTGCCAGCAGTGAAACCGGGACAGGGTATGTCGGAGATCAGCCCCAGCATTTT
TRBJ2-2 | TRBV15 | TRBD1 | NA | CATSFRQGTGELFF | TGTGCCACCAGTTTTCGACAGGGGACCGGGGAGCTGTTTTTT
TRBJ2-2 | TRBV5-4 | TRBD1 | NA | CASSIPGQGHGELFF | TGTGCCAGCAGCATACCGGGACAGGGGCACGGGGAGCTGTTTTTT
TRBJ2-7 | TRBV6-6 | TRBD2 | NA | CASSSRPSGRGYEQYF | TGTGCCAGCAGTTCACGCCCGAGCGGGAGAGGGTACGAGCAGTACTTC
TRBJ2-7 | TRBV11-3 | NA | NA | CASSIGGDRSYEQYF | TGTGCCAGCAGCATAGGCGGGGACCGTTCCTACGAGCAGTACTTC
TRBJ2-3 | TRBV2 | NA | NA | CASTPLGGPSTDTQYF | TGTGCCAGCACCCCATTAGGGGGACCTAGCACAGATACGCAGTATTTT
TRBJ1-6 | TRBV4-1 | NA | NA | CASSSLGGGRSSPLHF | TGCGCCAGCAGCTCTCTTGGTGGGGGGAGAAGTTCACCCCTCCACTTT
TRBJ2-5 | TRBV10-3 | NA | NA | CAISGQQIQETQYF | TGTGCCATCAGTGGACAGCAAATTCAAGAGACCCAGTACTTC
TRBJ2-6 | TRBV2 | TRBD1 | few | CASGRGLGANVLTF | TGTGCCAGCGGCAGGGGGCTTGGGGCCAACGTCCTGACTTTC
TRBJ2-2 | TRBV11-1 | TRBD1 | NA | CASRVDRGHMNTGELFF | TGTGCCAGCAGAGTGGACAGGGGTCATATGAACACCGGGGAGCTGTTTTTT
TRBJ1-3 | TRBV7-9 | NA | NA | CASHRAPSGNTIYF | TGTGCCAGCCACAGGGCACCCTCTGGAAACACCATATATTTT
TRBJ1-3 | TRBV11-2 | NA | NA | CASSWTAGQTGNTIYF | TGTGCCAGCAGTTGGACGGCAGGGCAAACTGGAAACACCATATATTTT
TRBJ1-1 | TRBV29-1 | NA | NA | CSILTSNTEAFF | TGCAGTATCTTAACCAGTAACACTGAAGCTTTCTTT
TRBJ2-7 | TRBV6-5 | NA | NA | CASRLRTVPYEQYF | TGTGCCAGCAGACTCAGGACAGTCCCATACGAGCAGTACTTC
TRBJ1-4 | TRBV5-8 | TRBD1 | NA | CASSSDRGDEKLFF | TGTGCCAGCAGTTCGGACAGGGGCGATGAAAAACTGTTTTTT
TRBJ1-6 | TRBV19 | NA | NA | CASSPRQKSSYNSPLHF | TGTGCCAGTAGTCCTAGACAGAAGAGCTCCTATAATTCACCCCTCCACTTT